These 21 T cell receptor beta chains were sequenced from one sample in a study of CD8 T cells in ankylosing spondylitis. From the 5' RACE reads, TCRdb called clonotypes with MiXCR, one entry per CDR3 protein. This table holds a few hundred thousand distinct CDR3 sequences, 9.5% to 13% found once. Source material: blood, either unsorted or a sorted T cell fraction (not recorded which). The receptors derive from a female donor with ankylosing spondylitis or in good health (not recorded which).

In its sample, this clonotype was seen many times. This rearrangement joins TRBV5-1 to TRBJ2-3; D unresolved. Germline V gene data show CDR1 as SGHRS and CDR2 as YFSETQ. CDR3 length: 15 amino acids. V was trimmed by 5 bases and J by 1 base, leaving 14 bases between them. The CDR3 sequence is CASSSGTPRTDTQYF. CDR3 in DNA: TGCGCCAGCAGTTCCGGAACCCCGCGCACAGATACGCAGTATTTT.

This clonotype was recorded many times. The V and J genes are TRBV5-1 and TRBJ2-7; tentatively, D is TRBD2 (6 bases). V was cut by 4 bases and J by 4 bases, with 12 bases left in between. Germline CDR1 reads SGHRS; CDR2 reads YFSETQ. The CDR3 extends over 13 amino acids. Here the CDR3 DNA reads TGCGCCAGCAGCCCCGAGGGACTTTACGAGCAGTACTTC. Translated, it gives CASSPEGLYEQYF.

This sequence joins TRBV5-4 and TRBJ1-2, with TRBD1 matching 7 bases. The J segment lost 6 bases and the V segment lost 0 bases, leaving 8 bases of the junction unmatched. Germline lookup yields CDR1 SGHNT and CDR2 YYREEE (reference sequence). This CDR3 comprises 15 residues. CDR3 sequence reads: CASSLETGAENGYTF. DNA for the CDR3: TGTGCCAGCAGCTTGGAAACAGGGGCGGAGAATGGCTACACCTTC.

V usage is TRBV6-5 and J usage is TRBJ2-2; no clear D. Trimming left V 6 bases short and J 6 bases short, with 17 bases between. Looked up from germline, CDR1 is MNHEY and CDR2 is SVGAGI. This CDR3 is built from 15 residues. CDR3 nucleotide sequence: TGTGCCAGCAGCCGACGTGGAGATACGGCCGGGGAGCTGTTTTTT. Protein: CASSRRGDTAGELFF.

This clonotype was counted many times. V and J are TRBV10-2 and TRBJ2-4, with D hard to call. With 0 bases removed from V and 2 bases from J, the gap between germline ends came to 11 bases. The germline CDR1 and CDR2 sequences are WSHSY and SAAADI. The CDR3 has 16 amino acids. The CDR3 sequence: CASSESGGMTKNIQYF. CDR3 bases: TGCGCCAGCAGTGAGTCAGGTGGGATGACCAAAAACATTCAGTACTTC.

In its sample, this clonotype was seen many times. The J gene is TRBJ2-3, the V gene TRBV5-1, with TRBD2 matching over 10 bases. The germline gives CDR1 SGHRS, CDR2 YFSETQ. Losses at the gene ends were 4 bases for V and 3 bases for J; bases not matched to a gene: 5. This CDR3 is 15 amino acids long. CDR3 residues: CASSLAGVATDTQYF. The CDR3 DNA is TGCGCCAGCAGCCTAGCGGGAGTAGCTACAGATACGCAGTATTTT.

The chain carries TRBV2 and TRBJ2-1, with 9 bases that match TRBD2. This CDR3 comprises 15 residues. Germline V gene lookup returns CDR1 SNHLY and CDR2 FYNNEI. V lost 3 bases, J lost 6 bases, and 6 bases stayed unmatched. This chain's CDR3 is CASSDASGGTNEQFF. Written as DNA, the CDR3 is TGTGCCAGCAGTGATGCGAGCGGGGGGACCAATGAGCAGTTCTTC.

This clonotype was observed many times. The chain recombines TRBV5-6 with TRBJ1-6; no firm D call. Germline V lookup: CDR1 SGHDT, CDR2 YYEEEE. V was pared by 1 base and J by 2 bases, with 7 bases between. The CDR3 sequence is 15 residues long. The CDR3 nucleotides read TGTGCCAGCAGCTTGCGCGGGACCTATAATTCACCCCTCCACTTT. Its translation: CASSLRGTYNSPLHF. The complete variable domain, with remaining parts taken from reference TRBV5-6 and TRBJ1-6, reads DAGVTQSPTHLIKTRGQQVTLRCSPKSGHDTVSWYQQALGQGPQFIFQYYEEEERQRGNFPDRFSGHQFPNYSSELNVNALLLGDSALYLCASSLRGTYNSPLHFGNGTRLTVT.

This clonotype was recorded once. V is TRBV15 and J is TRBJ2-2; D uncertain. CDR1 is LNHNV and CDR2 is YYDKDF in the germline V gene (reference sequence). The CDR3 loop spans 15 amino acids. V lost 0 bases and J lost 9, with 14 bases in between. The CDR3 protein is CATSRDGPPLWELFF. The CDR3 DNA follows: TGTGCCACCAGCAGAGATGGGCCCCCTCTTTGGGAGCTGTTTTTT.

The sample holds many counts of this clonotype. The chain has TRBV5-1 and TRBJ1-4; 7 bases agree with TRBD1. After removal of 4 bases from V and 3 bases from J, the junction contained 3 bases not matched to a gene. The germline gives CDR1 SGHRS, CDR2 YFSETQ. The CDR3 contains 14 residues. DNA for the CDR3: TGCGCCAGCAGCGAGGGGGCTGCTAATGAAAAACTGTTTTTT. This gives the protein CASSEGAANEKLFF.

This clonotype was counted many times. The chain carries TRBV10-3 and TRBJ1-1, with a possible D match to TRBD1 (6 bases). V was trimmed by 3 bases and J by 0 bases, leaving 8 bases between them. CDR1 is ENHRY and CDR2 is SYGVKD in the germline V gene. The CDR3 is 14 amino acids. The CDR3 sequence is CAISDRDMNTEAFF. The CDR3 nucleotides are TGTGCCATCAGTGACCGGGACATGAACACTGAAGCTTTCTTT.

This clonotype has at least ten counts. CDR3 in DNA: TGTGCCACCAGCAGGGAACAGGGGATAGATACGCAGTATTTT. Translating gives CATSREQGIDTQYF. The chain recombines TRBV15 with TRBJ2-3, with 7 positions matching TRBD1. This CDR3 comprises 14 residues. Trimming cost V 3 bases and J 5 bases; bases outside gene matches: 5. Germline V gene sequence: CDR1 LNHNV, CDR2 YYDKDF (reference sequence).

In this sample, this clonotype turned up many times. This chain links TRBV11-2 with TRBJ2-7; D perhaps matches TRBD1 (6 bases). The length of the CDR3 is 14 residues. V lost 5 bases to trimming and J lost 1 base, with 12 bases between them. Per germline, CDR1 SGHAT and CDR2 FQNNGV. CDR3 DNA: TGTGCCAGCAGCCCGACCGGGACATCCTACGAGCAGTACTTC. Amino acids: CASSPTGTSYEQYF.

This clonotype occurred many times. This chain links TRBV5-4 with TRBJ2-2; D call uncertain. CDR1 is SGHNT, CDR2 YYREEE, per germline (reference sequence). The CDR3 has 14 residues. V dropped 4 bases and J dropped 8 bases, with 15 bases sitting between them. CDR3 residues: CASSQLHGFGELFF. Here the CDR3 DNA reads TGTGCCAGCAGCCAGCTACACGGATTTGGGGAGCTGTTTTTT.

Ten or more counts support this clonotype. The V call is TRBV12-3 or TRBV12-4, the J call TRBJ2-7, with 8 bases aligning to TRBD1. Losses at the gene ends were 2 bases for V and 4 bases for J; bases not matched to a gene: 7. The CDR3 consists of 15 residues. The CDR3 DNA is TGTGCCAGCAGTTTAACCCTCGACAGGGGATACGAGCAGTACTTC. Translating it yields CASSLTLDRGYEQYF.

This clonotype was seen repeatedly, ten times or more. The gene calls are TRBV5-1 and TRBJ2-3; 10 nucleotides match TRBD2. Germline assignment: CDR1 SGHRS and CDR2 YFSETQ. This CDR3 spans 16 amino acids. The V and J ends lost 4 bases and 1 base, in that order; junction bases with no gene match: 6. The CDR3 region has the DNA TGCGCCAGCAGCCGCGGACTAGCGGTTGGCACAGATACGCAGTATTTT. It is translated as CASSRGLAVGTDTQYF. Together with reference TRBV5-1 and TRBJ2-3, the CDR3 gives the full variable domain: KAGVTQTPRYLIKTRGQQVTLSCSPISGHRSVSWYQQTPGQGLQFLFEYFSETQRNKGNFPGRFSGRQFSNSRSEMNVSTLELGDSALYLCASSRGLAVGTDTQYFGPGTRLTVL.

In its sample, this clonotype was seen many times. The chain combines TRBV12-3 or TRBV12-4 with TRBJ1-6, with a weak D call TRBD1 (5 bases). The CDR3 totals 13 residues. The ends were cut back, 3 bases at V and 9 bases at J, with 9 bases in the middle. The CDR3 DNA reads as TGTGCCAGCAGTTTGCAGGGACGTTCACCCCTCCACTTT. It codes for CASSLQGRSPLHF.

The chain joins TRBV15 to TRBJ2-1; D tentatively fits TRBD1 or TRBD2 (7 bases each). Trimming left V 1 base short and J 8 bases short, with 15 bases between. CDR1 is LNHNV and CDR2 is YYDKDF in the germline V gene (reference sequence). The CDR3 has 15 amino acids. DNA for the CDR3: TGTGCCACCAGCAGAGCTCAGACAGGGAGGGATGAGCAGTTCTTC. This sequence encodes CATSRAQTGRDEQFF.

This clonotype was picked up many times. This chain uses TRBV5-8 with TRBJ1-2, with TRBD1 identical over 12 bases. V was pared by 3 bases and J by 2 bases, with 5 bases of the junction left unmatched. From germline, CDR1 is SGHTS and CDR2 YDEGEE. The CDR3 sequence is 16 residues long. The chain's CDR3 is CASSWGTGGPNYGYTF. The CDR3 region has the DNA TGTGCCAGCAGCTGGGGGACAGGGGGCCCAAACTATGGCTACACCTTC.

Comment on this clonotype: A read error may be the cause here, since a much bigger clone is one base away. V is TRBV6-1 and J is TRBJ2-1; unclear D gene. The CDR3 contains 16 residues. CDR1 MNHNS and CDR2 SASEGT come from the germline V gene. The CDR3 coding sequence is TGTGCCAGCAGCCTTCGGGCGGAGAGCTCCTACAAAGAGCAGTTCTTC. It codes for CASSLRAESSYKEQFF.

This clonotype was observed many times. The chain is built from TRBV5-1 and TRBJ1-5, with D possibly TRBD1 on 5 matching bases. Germline CDR1 and CDR2: SGHRS and YFSETQ. The CDR3 runs 14 residues. Trimming shortened V by 0 bases and J by 7 bases, and 11 bases separated the two germline ends. CDR3 region: CASSLEAGRQPQHF. The CDR3 DNA reads TGCGCCAGCAGCTTGGAGGCAGGGCGACAGCCCCAGCATTTT. The whole variable domain, remainder taken from reference TRBV5-1 and TRBJ1-5, is KAGVTQTPRYLIKTRGQQVTLSCSPISGHRSVSWYQQTPGQGLQFLFEYFSETQRNKGNFPGRFSGRQFSNSRSEMNVSTLELGDSALYLCASSLEAGRQPQHFGDGTRLSIL.